These T cell receptor beta chains were read from a single sample in a study of blood T cell repertoires in COVID-19. Profiled with immunoSEQ multiplex PCR; TCRdb holds only in-frame clones, not every one. The repertoire holds some 120,000 clones, with nearly 90% as singletons. The sequencing sample was made of peripheral blood. The receptor source for this set is a woman over 75 with acute or convalescent COVID-19. Both conserved end residues are part of each CDR3. Fields, in order: D gene, V gene, J gene, clone size, CDR3 DNA, CDR3 protein. D genes are given only for firm matches. Some rows have no size entry. The others give once, few or many, or a class for an expanded clone.

D: -
V: TRBV6-5
J: TRBJ1-3
size: few
DNA: TGTGCCAGCAGTCCGGGACACCGATCTGGAAACACCATATATTTT
CDR3: CASSPGHRSGNTIYF

D: -
V: TRBV24-1
J: TRBJ2-2
size: -
DNA: TGTGCCGCCAGCAGGGGCCTTAGCACCGGGGAGCTGTTTTTT
CDR3: CAASRGLSTGELFF

D: TRBD1
V: TRBV3-1/TRBV3-2
J: TRBJ1-3
size: -
DNA: TGTGCCAGCAGCCCCGGACAGGGGACCACTGGAAACACCATATATTTT
CDR3: CASSPGQGTTGNTIYF

D: TRBD2
V: TRBV27
J: TRBJ2-2
size: -
DNA: TGTGCCACCGGGACTAGCGGGGTTAACACCGGGGAGCTGTTTTTT
CDR3: CATGTSGVNTGELFF

D: -
V: TRBV28
J: TRBJ1-5
size: few
DNA: TGTGCCAGCAGTCTGGGGACACGCAATCAGCCCCAGCATTTT
CDR3: CASSLGTRNQPQHF

D: TRBD2
V: TRBV6-5
J: TRBJ2-7
size: -
DNA: TGTGCCAGCTCTGAGCGGGGCTACGAGCAGTACTTC
CDR3: CASSERGYEQYF

D: TRBD1
V: TRBV9
J: TRBJ2-7
size: -
DNA: TGTGCCAGCAGCGTATTCGGGGACAGTTCCTACGAGCAGTACTTC
CDR3: CASSVFGDSSYEQYF

D: -
V: TRBV2
J: TRBJ1-5
size: -
DNA: TGTGCCAGCAGTGAAGCTGAGAGAATACTAACGGGACAGCCCCAGCATTTT
CDR3: CASSEAERILTGQPQHF

D: TRBD2
V: TRBV28
J: TRBJ2-7
size: -
DNA: TGTGCCAGCAGTCTACTAGCGGGAGTGTGGGAGCAGTACTTC
CDR3: CASSLLAGVWEQYF

D: TRBD2
V: TRBV3-1/TRBV3-2
J: TRBJ2-3
size: -
DNA: TGTGCCAGCAGCCGCCGAATAGCGGGAGGAACGAACACAGATACGCAGTATTTT
CDR3: CASSRRIAGGTNTDTQYF

D: -
V: TRBV5-5
J: TRBJ1-5
size: -
DNA: TGTGCCAGCAGCGCCCGGGACACCGGCGGCAATCAGCCCCAGCATTTT
CDR3: CASSARDTGGNQPQHF

D: -
V: TRBV2
J: TRBJ1-2
size: -
DNA: TGTGCCAGCAGTGATGACAGTGGCTATGGCTACACCTTC
CDR3: CASSDDSGYGYTF

D: -
V: TRBV19
J: TRBJ2-7
size: -
DNA: TGTGCCAGTAGTGATCTAGTGGCCTACGAGCAGTACTTC
CDR3: CASSDLVAYEQYF

D: -
V: TRBV5-1
J: TRBJ2-5
size: -
DNA: TGCGCCAGCAGCGAGGCAGGGGTCAGAGAGACCCAGTACTTC
CDR3: CASSEAGVRETQYF

D: TRBD1
V: TRBV13
J: TRBJ1-1
size: once
DNA: TGTGCCAGCAGCTTAGCTCAACAGGGGCCGGCTTTCTTT
CDR3: CASSLAQQGPAFF

D: -
V: TRBV7-9
J: TRBJ2-2
size: -
DNA: TGTGCCAGCAGCTTAAGCGGACCCGGGGAGCTGTTTTTT
CDR3: CASSLSGPGELFF

D: -
V: TRBV10-2
J: TRBJ1-1
size: -
DNA: TGCGCCAGCAGTAGACAGTCAATGAACACTGAAGCTTTCTTT
CDR3: CASSRQSMNTEAFF

D: -
V: TRBV20-1
J: TRBJ1-1
size: once
DNA: TGCAGTGCTAGTCGGAGGGAGAACACTGAAGCTTTCTTT
CDR3: CSASRRENTEAFF

D: TRBD2
V: TRBV10-3
J: TRBJ2-3
size: -
DNA: TGTGCCTCTACCAGGGGACGCGGGAGGGCCTTAGATACGCAGTATTTT
CDR3: CASTRGRGRALDTQYF

D: TRBD1
V: TRBV5-1
J: TRBJ1-4
size: -
DNA: TGCGCCAGCAGCTTGGCTGGGACAGGGGGCGAAAAACTGTTTTTT
CDR3: CASSLAGTGGEKLFF

D: TRBD1
V: TRBV2
J: TRBJ2-5
size: -
DNA: TGTGCCAGCAGGGGGACAGGCCAAGAGACCCAGTACTTC
CDR3: CASRGTGQETQYF

D: TRBD2
V: TRBV7-3
J: TRBJ2-1
size: -
DNA: TGTGCCAGCAGCTTAGAGGGGACTAGCGGGGCTAAGGAGCAGTTCTTC
CDR3: CASSLEGTSGAKEQFF

D: -
V: TRBV28
J: TRBJ1-2
size: few
DNA: TGTGCCAGCAGTTTGCAACGGGATGGCTACACCTTC
CDR3: CASSLQRDGYTF

D: -
V: TRBV5-1
J: TRBJ2-2
size: -
DNA: TGCGCCAGCAGCTTCGGACTTACGAACACCGGGGAGCTGTTTTTT
CDR3: CASSFGLTNTGELFF